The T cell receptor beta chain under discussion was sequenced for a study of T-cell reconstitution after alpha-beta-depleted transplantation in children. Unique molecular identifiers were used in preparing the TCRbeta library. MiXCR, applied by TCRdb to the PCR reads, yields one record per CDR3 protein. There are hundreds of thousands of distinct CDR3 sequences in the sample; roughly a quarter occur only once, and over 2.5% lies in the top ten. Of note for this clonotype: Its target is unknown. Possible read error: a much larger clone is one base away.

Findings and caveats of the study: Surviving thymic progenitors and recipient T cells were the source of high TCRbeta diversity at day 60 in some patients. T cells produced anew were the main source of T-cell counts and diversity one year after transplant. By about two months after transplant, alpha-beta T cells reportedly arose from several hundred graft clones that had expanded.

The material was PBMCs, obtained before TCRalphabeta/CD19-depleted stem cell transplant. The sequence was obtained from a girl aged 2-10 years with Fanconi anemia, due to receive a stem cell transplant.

The CDR3 here is CARRRTNQPQHF. Written as DNA, the CDR3 is TGTGCCAGAAGGAGGACTAATCAGCCCCAGCATTTT. The chain carries TRBV12-3 or TRBV12-4 and TRBJ1-5; no clear D. The CDR3 consists of 12 residues. V was trimmed by 9 bases and J by 4 bases, leaving 10 bases between them.